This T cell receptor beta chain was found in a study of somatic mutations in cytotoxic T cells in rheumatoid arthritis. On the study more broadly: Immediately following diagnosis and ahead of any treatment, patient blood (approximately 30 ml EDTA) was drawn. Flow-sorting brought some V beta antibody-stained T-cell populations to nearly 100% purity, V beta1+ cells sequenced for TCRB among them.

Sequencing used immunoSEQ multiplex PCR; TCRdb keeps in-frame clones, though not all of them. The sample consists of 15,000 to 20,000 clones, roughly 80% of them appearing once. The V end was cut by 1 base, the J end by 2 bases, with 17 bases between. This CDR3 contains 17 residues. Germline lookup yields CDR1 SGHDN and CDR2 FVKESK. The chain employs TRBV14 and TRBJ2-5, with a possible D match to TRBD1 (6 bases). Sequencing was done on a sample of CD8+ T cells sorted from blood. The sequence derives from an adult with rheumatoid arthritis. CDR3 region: CASSQVTGRERQETQYF. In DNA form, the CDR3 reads TGTGCCAGCAGCCAAGTGACAGGTCGAGAGAGACAAGAGACCCAGTACTTC.